The present entry profiles one T cell receptor beta chain with its context. Its target is unknown. The entry originates in a study of T cell responses to AZD1222 COVID-19 vaccine. Regarding the study as a whole: Unmutated regions of variants are reportedly targeted by nearly half of spike-specific TCRs.

V was shortened by 5 bases and J by 1 base, with 11 bases between the two germline ends. The germline CDR1 and CDR2 sequences are MNHEY and SVGAGI. This CDR3 contains 14 residues. Data came from immunoSEQ multiplex PCR; TCRdb stores just in-frame clones and leaves some out. The sample has 130,000 or so clones, more than 85% seen once; the top ten hold 2.5% to 3.5%. The origin of this receptor is an adult who received the AZD1222 COVID-19 vaccine. Here the sequenced sample was peripheral blood, taken 28 days after the second AZD1222 dose. This rearrangement joins TRBV6-5 to TRBJ1-2; D is unresolved. CDR3 DNA sequence: TGTGCCAGCAGTATCGACGGGATTAACTATGGCTACACCTTC. Its translation: CASSIDGINYGYTF.